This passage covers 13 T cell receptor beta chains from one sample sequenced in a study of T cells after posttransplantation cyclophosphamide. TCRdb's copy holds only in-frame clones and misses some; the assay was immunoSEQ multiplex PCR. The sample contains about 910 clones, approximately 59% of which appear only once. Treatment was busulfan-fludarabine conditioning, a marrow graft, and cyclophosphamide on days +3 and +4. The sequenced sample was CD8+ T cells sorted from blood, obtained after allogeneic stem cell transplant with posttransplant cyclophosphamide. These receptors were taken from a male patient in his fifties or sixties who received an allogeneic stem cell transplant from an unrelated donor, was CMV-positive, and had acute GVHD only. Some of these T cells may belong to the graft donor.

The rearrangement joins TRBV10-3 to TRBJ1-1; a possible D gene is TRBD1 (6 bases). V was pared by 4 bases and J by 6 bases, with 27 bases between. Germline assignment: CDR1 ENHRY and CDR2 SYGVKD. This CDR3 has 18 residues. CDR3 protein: CAISGGELTGAGVPEAFF. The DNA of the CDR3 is TGTGCCATCAGTGGGGGAGAACTGACAGGTGCCGGGGTTCCTGAAGCTTTCTTT.

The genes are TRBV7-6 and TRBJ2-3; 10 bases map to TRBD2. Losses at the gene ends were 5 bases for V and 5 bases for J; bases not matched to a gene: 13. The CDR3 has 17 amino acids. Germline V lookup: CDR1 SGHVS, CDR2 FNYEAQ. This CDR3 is CASSAPRAGGRKDTQYF. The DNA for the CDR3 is TGTGCCAGCAGCGCGCCGCGAGCGGGAGGGCGGAAAGATACGCAGTATTTT.

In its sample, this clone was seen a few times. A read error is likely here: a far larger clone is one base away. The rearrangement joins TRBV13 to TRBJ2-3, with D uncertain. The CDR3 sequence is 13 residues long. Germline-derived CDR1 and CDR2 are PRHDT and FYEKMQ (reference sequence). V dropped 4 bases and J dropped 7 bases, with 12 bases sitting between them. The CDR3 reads CASSSPPKYTQYF. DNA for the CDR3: TGTGCCAGCAGCTCGCCCCCTAAGTATACGCAGTATTTT.

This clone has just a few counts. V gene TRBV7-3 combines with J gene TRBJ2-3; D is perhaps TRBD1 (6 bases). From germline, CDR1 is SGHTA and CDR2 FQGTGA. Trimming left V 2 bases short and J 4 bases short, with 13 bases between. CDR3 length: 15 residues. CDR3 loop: CASSLGQGHPDTQYF. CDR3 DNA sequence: TGTGCCAGCAGCTTAGGGCAGGGACATCCAGATACGCAGTATTTT.

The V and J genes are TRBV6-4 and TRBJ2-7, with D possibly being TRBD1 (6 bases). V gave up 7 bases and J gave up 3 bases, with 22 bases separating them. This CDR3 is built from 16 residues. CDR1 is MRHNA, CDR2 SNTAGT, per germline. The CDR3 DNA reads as TGTGCCAGCATTGGATACAGGGTGGGACCTTTCTACGAGCAGTACTTC. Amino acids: CASIGYRVGPFYEQYF.

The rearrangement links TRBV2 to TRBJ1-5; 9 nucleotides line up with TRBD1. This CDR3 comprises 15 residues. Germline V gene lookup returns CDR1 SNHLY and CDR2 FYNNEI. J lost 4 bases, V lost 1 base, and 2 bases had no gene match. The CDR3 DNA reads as TGTGCCAGCAGTGAAGGGACAGGGGAAAATCAGCCCCAGCATTTT. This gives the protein CASSEGTGENQPQHF. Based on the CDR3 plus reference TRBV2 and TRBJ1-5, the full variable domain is EPEVTQTPSHQVTQMGQEVILRCVPISNHLYFYWYRQILGQKVEFLVSFYNNEISEKSEIFDDQFSVERPDGSNFTLKIRSTKLEDSAMYFCASSEGTGENQPQHFGDGTRLSIL.

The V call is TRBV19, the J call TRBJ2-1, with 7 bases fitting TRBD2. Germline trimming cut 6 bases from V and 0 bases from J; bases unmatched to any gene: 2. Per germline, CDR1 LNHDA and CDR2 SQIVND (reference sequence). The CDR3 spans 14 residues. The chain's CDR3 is CASSPSGSYNEQFF. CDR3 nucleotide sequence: TGTGCCAGTAGCCCTAGCGGCTCCTACAATGAGCAGTTCTTC.

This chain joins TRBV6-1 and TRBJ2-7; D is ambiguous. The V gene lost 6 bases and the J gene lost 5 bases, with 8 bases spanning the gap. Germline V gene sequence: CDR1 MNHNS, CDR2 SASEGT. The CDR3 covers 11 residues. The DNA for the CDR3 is TGTGCCAGCAGACTACACCACGAGCAGTACTTC. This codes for CASRLHHEQYF.

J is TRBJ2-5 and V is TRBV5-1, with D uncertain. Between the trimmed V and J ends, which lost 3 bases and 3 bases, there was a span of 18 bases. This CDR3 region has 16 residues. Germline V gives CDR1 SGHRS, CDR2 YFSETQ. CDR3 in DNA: TGCGCCAGCAGCTACGAATTTAACAGTTTAGAAGAGACCCAGTACTTC. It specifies CASSYEFNSLEETQYF.

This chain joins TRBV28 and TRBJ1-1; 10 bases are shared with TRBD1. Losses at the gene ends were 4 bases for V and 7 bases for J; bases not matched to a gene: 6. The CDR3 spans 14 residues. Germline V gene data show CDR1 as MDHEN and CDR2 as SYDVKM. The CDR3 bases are TGTGCCAGCAGTTACGACAGGGGGCGAAGTGAAGCTTTCTTT. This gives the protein CASSYDRGRSEAFF. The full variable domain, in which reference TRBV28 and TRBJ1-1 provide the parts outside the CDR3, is DVKVTQSSRYLVKRTGEKVFLECVQDMDHENMFWYRQDPGLGLRLIYFSYDVKMKEKGDIPEGYSVSREKKERFSLILESASTNQTSMYLCASSYDRGRSEAFFGQGTRLTVV.

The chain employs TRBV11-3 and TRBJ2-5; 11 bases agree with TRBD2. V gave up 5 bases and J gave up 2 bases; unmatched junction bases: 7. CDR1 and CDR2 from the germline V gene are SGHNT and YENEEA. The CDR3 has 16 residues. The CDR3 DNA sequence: TGTGCCAGCAGCCCGGGGACTAGCGGAGCGCAAGAGACCCAGTACTTC. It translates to CASSPGTSGAQETQYF.

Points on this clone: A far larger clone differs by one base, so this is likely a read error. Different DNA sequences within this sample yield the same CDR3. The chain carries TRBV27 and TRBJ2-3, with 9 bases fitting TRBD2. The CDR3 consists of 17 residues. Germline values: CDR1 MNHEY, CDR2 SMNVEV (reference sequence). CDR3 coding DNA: TGTGCCAGCACCCACTCGCCCCGGCGGGGGGGCGCAGATACCCAGTATTTT. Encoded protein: CASTHSPRRGGADTQYF.

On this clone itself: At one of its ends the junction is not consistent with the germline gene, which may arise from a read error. The CDR3 region is CASSQEAQSSYNEQFF. CDR3 sequence (DNA): TGCGCCAGCAGCCAAGAAGCACAGAGCTCCTACAATGAGCAGTTCTTC. The chain carries TRBV7-7 and TRBJ2-1; D gene uncertain. Per germline, CDR1 SSHAT and CDR2 FNYEAQ (reference sequence). CDR3 length equals 16 residues. The entire variable domain, with the rest obtained from reference TRBV7-7 and TRBJ2-1, is as follows: GAGVSQSPRYKVTKRGQDVTLRCDPISSHATLYWYQQALGQGPEFLTYFNYEAQPDKSGLPSDRFSAERPEGSISTLTIQRTEQRDSAMYRCASSQEAQSSYNEQFFGPGTRLTVL.